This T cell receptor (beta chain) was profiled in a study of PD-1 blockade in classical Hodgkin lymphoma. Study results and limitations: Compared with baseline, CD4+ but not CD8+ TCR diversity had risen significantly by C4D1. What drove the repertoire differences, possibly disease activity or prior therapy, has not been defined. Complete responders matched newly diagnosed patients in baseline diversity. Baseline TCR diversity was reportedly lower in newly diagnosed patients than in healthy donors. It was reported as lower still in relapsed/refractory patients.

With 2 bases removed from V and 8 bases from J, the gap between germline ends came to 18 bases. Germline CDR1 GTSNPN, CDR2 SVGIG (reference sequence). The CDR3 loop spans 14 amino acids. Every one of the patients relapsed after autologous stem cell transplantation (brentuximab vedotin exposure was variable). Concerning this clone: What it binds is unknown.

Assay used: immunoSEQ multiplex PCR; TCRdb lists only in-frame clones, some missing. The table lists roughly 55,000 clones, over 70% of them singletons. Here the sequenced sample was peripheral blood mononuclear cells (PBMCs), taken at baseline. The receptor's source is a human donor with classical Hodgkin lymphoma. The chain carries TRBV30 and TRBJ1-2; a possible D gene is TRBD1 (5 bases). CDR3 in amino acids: CAWSWGPLIRGYTF. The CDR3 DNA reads TGTGCCTGGAGTTGGGGCCCGCTAATACGCGGCTACACCTTC.